What follows describes a single T cell receptor beta chain. V was pared by 8 bases and J by 5 bases, with 10 bases of the junction left unmatched. The CDR3 length is 15 residues. CDR1 and CDR2 (germline): WNHNN, SYGVQD (reference sequence). Authors' data handling: From reference gene primer amplification, estimates of nucleated cell counts were derived. Repertoires were generated with immunoSEQ multiplex PCR, while TCRdb's copy carries only in-frame clones and drops some. V and J calls and clone size are those listed in that table; D and trimming were worked out from the DNA. The table lists approximately 150,000 clones, just under 80% of them singletons. These data originate in a study of blood T cell repertoires in COVID-19. On the study more broadly: T cells, B-cell-depleted T cells, or PBMCs supplied cDNA or gDNA.

The V call is TRBV10-1, the J call TRBJ2-5, with 11 nucleotides matching TRBD2. The clonotype originates from a woman aged 55-75 years with acute or convalescent COVID-19. Sequencing was done on a sample of peripheral blood. The CDR3 reads CASDSGRALGETQYF. DNA for the CDR3: TGCGCCAGCGATAGCGGGAGGGCCTTAGGGGAGACCCAGTACTTC.